This T cell receptor (beta chain) emerged from a study of human T cells and chemical hapten exposure. Study-wide points: Patch test scores rose with PT1 expanded TCR counts, a positive correlation. After DPC sensitization, TCRs above 1 in 1000 frequency showed no change.

Germline V CDR1 and CDR2: MNHEY, SVGEGT. V was trimmed by 8 bases and J by 2 bases, leaving 16 bases between them. The CDR3 is made up of 14 amino acids. The study used a library that attached unique molecular identifiers to individual cDNA molecules. TCRdb recomputed calls from the RACE reads with MiXCR, one row per CDR3 protein. This sample has under 90,000 distinct CDR3 sequences; around 10% occur once, and the top ten carry 3.6%. Time point: pre-sensitization, week 0. The treatment here: therapeutic diphenylcyclopropenone sensitization with weekly scalp DPC. About this clonotype: The antigen is not known.

The chain couples TRBV6-2 or TRBV6-3 to TRBJ2-7, with a weak D call TRBD2 (5 bases). The starting material was whole blood, obtained in connection with sensitization to the hapten diphenylcyclopropenone (DPC). The receptor comes from a woman in her 40s with alopecia areata. Some clones in this sample may be carry-over from other donors' samples. The CDR3 sequence: CASGGHSLTYEQYF. CDR3 nucleotide sequence: TGTGCCAGCGGCGGGCACTCGCTCACCTACGAGCAGTACTTC.